A single sample is the source of the 32 T cell receptor beta chains below, sequenced in a study of response to subunit inactivated influenza vaccine. TCRdb reprocessed the RT-PCR reads with MiXCR, giving one entry per CDR3 protein. The profile shows roughly 700,000 distinct CDR3 sequences, 15% to 17% of them singletons. Sequenced here: PBMCs from blood, sampled roughly 12 days after vaccination. These receptors were taken from a man aged 45 to 65 who received an inactivated influenza vaccine.

The rearrangement uses TRBV27 and TRBJ2-7; D may be TRBD1 (5 bases). The CDR3 length is 14 residues. V was clipped by 10 bases and J by 2 bases, with 18 bases between them. CDR1 and CDR2 from the germline V gene are MNHEY and SMNVEV (reference sequence). The CDR3 DNA follows: TGTGCCACTCAACGGGCAGGGAACCCCTACGAGCAGTACTTC. It codes for CATQRAGNPYEQYF.

This clonotype has a handful of counts. The CDR3 DNA reads as TGTGCCAGCAGCTTAGGCGAACTGGGTGTTTCAGAGACCCAGTACTTC. Translation: CASSLGELGVSETQYF. This chain uses TRBV7-2 with TRBJ2-5; D is ambiguous. The CDR3 runs 16 residues. V was pared by 1 base and J by 4 bases, with 16 bases between. From germline, CDR1 is SGHTA and CDR2 FQGNSA.

In this sample, this clonotype turned up a few times. The J gene is TRBJ1-5, the V gene TRBV20-1; possibly TRBD1 for D (5 bases). CDR3 length equals 15 residues. The V gene's germline CDR1 is DFQATT and CDR2 SNEGSKA (reference sequence). Between the trimmed V and J ends, which lost 5 bases and 5 bases, there was a span of 19 bases. The CDR3 sequence is CSAPPDGDLYQPQHF. The CDR3 nucleotides read TGCAGTGCTCCACCGGACGGGGACTTGTATCAGCCCCAGCATTTT.

This clonotype occurred a few times. This chain joins TRBV27 and TRBJ2-5; a possible D gene is TRBD2 (7 bases). CDR3 length: 17 amino acids. Germline values: CDR1 MNHEY, CDR2 SMNVEV (reference sequence). V was shortened by 5 bases and J by 4 bases, with 23 bases between the two germline ends. The CDR3 sequence is CASSIAPWGGALETQYF. Here the CDR3 DNA reads TGTGCCAGCAGTATTGCCCCTTGGGGGGGGGCCTTAGAGACCCAGTACTTC.

The chain combines TRBV20-1 with TRBJ2-3, with TRBD1 matching 7 bases. The V gene end was trimmed by 3 bases and the J gene end by 5 bases; junction bases not matched to a gene: 8. This CDR3 region has 14 residues. The germline CDR1 and CDR2 sequences are DFQATT and SNEGSKA (reference sequence). CDR3 in amino acids: CSASGDRAVDTQYF. DNA of the CDR3: TGCAGTGCTAGTGGAGACAGGGCTGTAGATACGCAGTATTTT.

The chain links TRBV6-5 to TRBJ2-2; D not certain. This CDR3 contains 16 residues. Germline CDR1 MNHEY, CDR2 SVGAGI. V was pared by 0 bases and J by 4 bases, with 12 bases between. The CDR3 DNA follows: TGTGCCAGCAGTTACTCGGGTAGATCGATCACCGGGGAGCTGTTTTTT. It codes for CASSYSGRSITGELFF.

The chain links TRBV19 to TRBJ1-3, with D hard to call. CDR3 length equals 14 residues. The germline V and J ends were trimmed by 3 bases and 3 bases, with 9 bases remaining between them. Germline CDR1 reads LNHDA; CDR2 reads SQIVND (reference sequence). For the CDR3, the DNA is TGTGCCAGTAGTATTTCCAGCCTTGGAAACACCATATATTTT. Its translation is CASSISSLGNTIYF.

This clonotype is a singleton in its sample. Given a much more abundant clone one base away, this may be a read error. CDR3 sequence (DNA): TGTGCCAGCAGCTTAGGGACTGGAAACACCAAATATTTT. It codes for CASSLGTGNTKYF. The V call is TRBV7-2, the J call TRBJ1-3, with unresolved D. This CDR3 is built from 13 residues. The germline gives CDR1 SGHTA, CDR2 FQGNSA.

The gene calls are TRBV5-1 and TRBJ2-7, with TRBD1 as a possible D gene (6 bases). Germline V gene data show CDR1 as SGHRS and CDR2 as YFSETQ. V was cut by 4 bases and J by 0 bases, with 11 bases left in between. The CDR3 is made up of 14 amino acids. CDR3 sequence reads: CASSLDRPSYEQYF. The CDR3 DNA sequence: TGCGCCAGCAGCCTTGACAGGCCCTCCTACGAGCAGTACTTC.

This clonotype came up many times. This chain connects TRBV7-2 to TRBJ2-7; D is unresolved. Germline V CDR1 and CDR2: SGHTA, FQGNSA. The CDR3 is made up of 14 amino acids. The ends were cut back, 1 base at V and 3 bases at J, with 10 bases in the middle. The CDR3 loop is CASSLGGQNYEQYF. CDR3 sequence (DNA): TGTGCCAGCAGCTTAGGAGGCCAGAACTACGAGCAGTACTTC.

This clonotype was observed a handful of times. This chain connects TRBV3-1 to TRBJ2-3, with D tentatively TRBD2 (6 bases). The CDR3 extends over 16 amino acids. Trimming took 3 bases from V and 0 from J, leaving 13 bases between them. Germline V gene lookup returns CDR1 LGHDT and CDR2 YNNKEL (reference sequence). CDR3 in DNA: TGTGCCAGCAGCCATGAGGGACTCCGTAGCACAGATACGCAGTATTTT. Residues: CASSHEGLRSTDTQYF.

In this sample, this clonotype turned up a few times. J is TRBJ1-2 and V is TRBV5-5; 7 nucleotides agree with TRBD1. This CDR3 region has 15 residues. CDR1 is SGHKS, CDR2 YYEKEE, per germline (reference sequence). The V gene end was trimmed by 4 bases and the J gene end by 4 bases; junction bases not matched to a gene: 10. The CDR3 here is CASSPLTGLGYGYTF. DNA of the CDR3: TGTGCCAGCAGCCCCCTGACAGGGCTTGGCTATGGCTACACCTTC. Using reference TRBV5-5 and TRBJ1-2 for the parts outside the CDR3, the full variable domain is DAGVTQSPTHLIKTRGQQVTLRCSPISGHKSVSWYQQVLGQGPQFIFQYYEKEERGRGNFPDRFSARQFPNYSSELNVNALLLGDSALYLCASSPLTGLGYGYTFGSGTRLTVV.

The chain joins TRBV6-5 to TRBJ2-2; D remains ambiguous. The CDR3 has 13 amino acids. The germline V and J ends were trimmed by 2 bases and 4 bases, with 5 bases remaining between them. Germline V gives CDR1 MNHEY, CDR2 SVGAGI. Here the CDR3 DNA reads TGTGCCAGCAGTTACGTGGTCACCGGGGAGCTGTTTTTT. This translates into CASSYVVTGELFF.

This clonotype was found a few times. CDR3 loop: CAWSVGDTYEQYF. The CDR3 bases are TGTGCCTGGAGTGTGGGCGATACCTACGAGCAGTACTTC. V gene TRBV30 combines with J gene TRBJ2-7; D not certain. The CDR3 is 13 residues long. V was shortened by 0 bases and J by 2 bases, with 8 bases between the two germline ends. Germline V gene sequence: CDR1 GTSNPN, CDR2 SVGIG (reference sequence).

The V call is TRBV11-2, the J call TRBJ2-7; D not resolved. The germline gives CDR1 SGHAT, CDR2 FQNNGV. The CDR3 has 13 residues. V shed 2 bases and J shed 6 bases, with 11 bases lying between them. The CDR3 here is CASSLRITGEQYF. The CDR3 coding sequence is TGTGCCAGCAGCTTAAGAATTACTGGCGAGCAGTACTTC.

V and J are TRBV20-1 and TRBJ2-1; D is possibly TRBD2 (5 bases). The germline V gene encodes CDR1 DFQATT and CDR2 SNEGSKA (reference sequence). There are 12 residues in the CDR3. With 0 bases removed from V and 9 bases from J, the gap between germline ends came to 9 bases. The chain's CDR3 is CSARDHAGEQFF. In nucleotides, the CDR3 is TGCAGTGCTAGAGATCATGCGGGTGAGCAGTTCTTC.

V is TRBV10-3 and J is TRBJ1-6, with a weak D call TRBD1 (6 bases). The CDR3 extends over 15 amino acids. The V end was cut by 3 bases, the J end by 10 bases, with 16 bases between. The germline gives CDR1 ENHRY, CDR2 SYGVKD. The CDR3 DNA follows: TGTGCCATCAGTGATGGCCGGGGGCCCTACTCACCCCTCCACTTT. Its translation: CAISDGRGPYSPLHF.

In this sample, this clonotype turned up a few times. This rearrangement joins TRBV2 to TRBJ2-7; D is possibly TRBD1 (7 bases). The CDR3 is made up of 16 amino acids. Trimming removed 2 bases from V and 3 bases from J, with 17 bases in between. Per the germline V gene, CDR1 is SNHLY and CDR2 is FYNNEI. CDR3 amino acids: CASSEPRRQGGYEQYF. CDR3 in DNA: TGTGCCAGCAGTGAACCGAGAAGACAGGGAGGCTACGAGCAGTACTTC.

This clonotype was seen more than once but under ten times. Sequence at one end of the junction differs from germline and may be a read error. The chain is built from TRBV27 and TRBJ1-5, with 8 nucleotides matching TRBD1. Germline CDR1 MNHEY, CDR2 SMNVEV (reference sequence). The CDR3 is 15 residues long. The CDR3 sequence is CASSLDRGPFQSQHF. Written as DNA, the CDR3 is TGTGCCAGCAGTTTAGACAGGGGACCCTTTCAGTCCCAGCATTTT.

V is TRBV5-5 and J is TRBJ2-7, with no clear D. Germline-derived CDR1 and CDR2 are SGHKS and YYEKEE (reference sequence). Trimming shortened V by 1 base and J by 2 bases, and 10 bases separated the two germline ends. The CDR3 extends over 14 amino acids. This chain's CDR3 is CASSLQPGTYEQYF. The CDR3 bases are TGTGCCAGCAGCTTGCAACCCGGCACCTACGAGCAGTACTTC. Filled out from reference TRBV5-5 and TRBJ2-7, the complete variable domain reads DAGVTQSPTHLIKTRGQQVTLRCSPISGHKSVSWYQQVLGQGPQFIFQYYEKEERGRGNFPDRFSARQFPNYSSELNVNALLLGDSALYLCASSLQPGTYEQYFGPGTRLTVT.

This chain joins TRBV11-3 and TRBJ2-3; D could derive from TRBD1 or TRBD2 (6 bases each). This CDR3 spans 13 amino acids. V lost 5 bases and J lost 5, with 11 bases in between. Germline CDR1 SGHNT, CDR2 YENEEA. CDR3 in DNA: TGTGCCAGCAGCCGGGGGCACGGAGATACGCAGTATTTT. Encoded protein: CASSRGHGDTQYF. Supplemented by reference TRBV11-3 and TRBJ2-3, the full variable domain reads EAGVVQSPRYKIIEKKQPVAFWCNPISGHNTLYWYLQNLGQGPELLIRYENEEAVDDSQLPKDRFSAERLKGVDSTLKIQPAELGDSAVYLCASSRGHGDTQYFGPGTRLTVL.

This clonotype was picked up a small number of times. The rearrangement joins TRBV9 to TRBJ2-3; D is uncertain. Looked up from germline, CDR1 is SGDLS and CDR2 is YYNGEE. V dropped 0 bases and J dropped 0 bases, with 8 bases sitting between them. There are 15 residues in the CDR3. The CDR3 nucleotides read TGTGCCAGCAGCGTAGTGGGGTATAGCACAGATACGCAGTATTTT. Translating it yields CASSVVGYSTDTQYF.

The table lists this clonotype with a few counts. The chain carries TRBV18 and TRBJ2-2; no firm D call. Germline loops: CDR1 KGHSH, CDR2 LQKENI. This CDR3 comprises 13 residues. V lost 2 bases, J lost 8 bases, and 9 bases lay in between. CDR3 protein: CASSPISPGELFF. DNA for the CDR3: TGTGCCAGCTCACCAATTTCTCCAGGGGAGCTGTTTTTT.

This clonotype appeared a few times. The chain joins TRBV6-5 to TRBJ2-2, with TRBD1 identical over 10 bases. CDR3 size: 15 residues. Trimming took 3 bases from V and 4 from J; bases not matched to a gene: 2. Germline V gives CDR1 MNHEY, CDR2 SVGAGI. CDR3 sequence: CASSYRTGGTGELFF. CDR3 bases: TGTGCCAGCAGTTATCGGACAGGGGGCACCGGGGAGCTGTTTTTT.

There are a few counts of this clonotype. This rearrangement joins TRBV7-2 to TRBJ2-1; 9 bases align to TRBD2. Trimming cost V 1 base and J 8 bases; bases outside gene matches: 6. Per germline, CDR1 SGHTA and CDR2 FQGNSA. CDR3 size: 15 residues. The CDR3 nucleotides read TGTGCCAGCAGCTTAGTGGCGGGAGGGCTCGATGAGCAGTTCTTC. Protein sequence: CASSLVAGGLDEQFF.

This clonotype was counted a few times. The rearrangement uses TRBV6-1 and TRBJ1-5, with D unresolved. Per germline, CDR1 MNHNS and CDR2 SASEGT. V shed 3 bases and J shed 6 bases, with 9 bases lying between them. The CDR3 extends over 13 amino acids. As DNA, the CDR3 is TGTGCCAGCAGTGAGAGTGGTTTTCAGCCCCAGCATTTT. This sequence encodes CASSESGFQPQHF.

This chain connects TRBV7-9 to TRBJ2-1, with D unresolved. The CDR3 has 11 amino acids. From germline, CDR1 is SEHNR and CDR2 FQNEAQ (reference sequence). V lost 6 bases and J lost 10, with 10 bases in between. The CDR3 protein is CASSPLGEQFF. Here the CDR3 DNA reads TGTGCCAGCAGTCCACTTGGGGAGCAGTTCTTC.

This clonotype came up many times. The chain recombines TRBV4-3 with TRBJ2-5; D might be TRBD1 (6 bases). The CDR3 sequence is 15 residues long. Germline lookup yields CDR1 LGHNA and CDR2 YSLEER. V dropped 2 bases and J dropped 5 bases, with 15 bases sitting between them. In DNA form, the CDR3 reads TGCGCCAGCAGCCAACAAACAGGGAGTCGGGAGACCCAGTACTTC. Translation: CASSQQTGSRETQYF.

The rearrangement joins TRBV18 to TRBJ2-7, with 8 bases matching TRBD2. Losses at the gene ends were 0 bases for V and 0 bases for J; bases not matched to a gene: 1. The CDR3 totals 15 residues. Germline loops: CDR1 KGHSH, CDR2 LQKENI. The CDR3, as DNA: TGTGCCAGCTCACCACCGGGGACTAGCTCCTACGAGCAGTACTTC. Translation: CASSPPGTSSYEQYF.

This clonotype was observed a handful of times. The chain has TRBV10-3 and TRBJ2-2; 8 bases align to TRBD2. Germline V gene data show CDR1 as ENHRY and CDR2 as SYGVKD. The CDR3 loop spans 14 amino acids. The V segment lost 4 bases and the J segment 4 bases; nucleotides outside the gene matches: 2. The CDR3 DNA reads TGTGCCATCAGTGGCGGGAGGCCCACCGGGGAGCTGTTTTTT. Its translation: CAISGGRPTGELFF.

This clonotype was picked up a small number of times. The genes are TRBV6-1 and TRBJ1-6, with D perhaps matching TRBD1 (5 bases). Germline CDR1 and CDR2: MNHNS and SASEGT. V was shortened by 5 bases and J by 8 bases, with 19 bases between the two germline ends. The CDR3 contains 16 residues. The CDR3 protein is CASSTSGAGSDSPLHF. CDR3 DNA: TGTGCCAGCAGTACCTCCGGGGCAGGCTCGGATTCACCCCTCCACTTT.

There are a few counts of this clonotype. V is TRBV7-3 and J is TRBJ2-1; 7 bases are a match to TRBD2. V shed 5 bases, J shed 0 bases, and the junction held 7 bases outside the gene matches. The CDR3 totals 16 residues. Germline V gives CDR1 SGHTA, CDR2 FQGTGA. The CDR3 DNA reads TGTGCCAGCAGCACCTCTAGCGGCGTCTCCTACAATGAGCAGTTCTTC. This translates into CASSTSSGVSYNEQFF.